The entry that follows covers one TCR beta chain sequence. The CDR3 extends over 16 amino acids. Germline V gene data show CDR1 as SEHNR and CDR2 as FQNEAQ (reference sequence). The V end lost 1 base, the J end lost 1 base, and 11 bases lay between the germline ends. The data were produced by immunoSEQ multiplex PCR, yet TCRdb's version contains in-frame clones alone and is incomplete. Of about 500,000 clones in the sample, approximately 78% are singletons; the top ten hold around 0.012%. This record belongs to a study of shared T cell receptors in the human thymus. The sample was also reused in another study, on human thymus T cells. This second report adds: Resections were taken during corrective heart surgery, and the thymus tissue came from these. Unrelated individuals had highly overlapping thymic repertoires, as reported in related research.

This TCR derives from a boy younger than two with a congenital heart defect. Sequencing used thymocytes. V is TRBV7-9 and J is TRBJ2-1; weak D call: TRBD2 (5 bases). CDR3 loop: CASSLVPSGSYNEQFF. DNA of the CDR3: TGTGCCAGCAGCTTAGTCCCAAGCGGATCCTACAATGAGCAGTTCTTC. Combining the CDR3 with reference TRBV7-9 and TRBJ2-1 gives the whole variable domain DTGVSQNPRHKITKRGQNVTFRCDPISEHNRLYWYRQTLGQGPEFLTYFQNEAQLEKSRLLSDRFSAERPKGSFSTLEIQRTEQGDSAMYLCASSLVPSGSYNEQFFGPGTRLTVL.